These 8 T cell receptor beta chains share one sample of origin, sequenced in a study of T-cell memory formation after mild COVID-19. TCRdb reanalysed the 5' RACE reads using MiXCR and keeps one entry per CDR3 protein. Of hundreds of thousands of distinct CDR3 sequences listed, 15% to 20% are singletons. The sequencing input was PBMCs or a T cell subset sorted from them (not recorded which). The source of these receptors is an adult woman who had mild COVID-19 (a few samples of this study predate the infection). Cell type and time point are not known.

This clonotype was recorded a few times. The rearrangement links TRBV6-5 to TRBJ1-1, with D uncertain. CDR1 is MNHEY, CDR2 SVGAGI, per germline. The CDR3 covers 14 residues. V shed 6 bases and J shed 1 base, with 12 bases lying between them. The CDR3 coding sequence is TGTGCCAGCAGATCAAATTCAAGGAACACTGAAGCTTTCTTT. It is translated as CASRSNSRNTEAFF.

The V gene is TRBV28, the J gene TRBJ2-4; tentatively, D is TRBD1 or TRBD2 (7 bases each). Germline V gene data show CDR1 as MDHEN and CDR2 as SYDVKM. Trimming took 4 bases from V and 8 from J, leaving 15 bases between them. This CDR3 has 14 amino acids. This CDR3 reads CASSSQGGSDIQYF. The CDR3 DNA reads as TGTGCCAGCAGTTCCCAGGGGGGGTCGGACATTCAGTACTTC.

The chain combines TRBV12-3 or TRBV12-4 with TRBJ2-7; a possible D gene is TRBD1 (5 bases). V was cut by 5 bases and J by 4 bases, with 15 bases left in between. This CDR3 comprises 14 residues. CDR3 amino acids: CASSLLLDTYEQYF. The CDR3 nucleotides read TGTGCCAGCAGTCTACTACTGGACACTTACGAGCAGTACTTC.

The table lists this clonotype with a few counts. The rearrangement links TRBV5-5 to TRBJ1-1; 7 positions agree with TRBD1. The V segment lost 4 bases and the J segment 1 base; nucleotides outside the gene matches: 4. This CDR3 has 14 residues. In germline, CDR1 is SGHKS, CDR2 YYEKEE (reference sequence). As DNA, the CDR3 is TGTGCCAGCAGCAGGGGACAGTCGAACACTGAAGCTTTCTTT. Translating it yields CASSRGQSNTEAFF.

The table lists this clonotype with a count of one. The chain is built from TRBV30 and TRBJ2-1, with D uncertain. Germline V gene lookup returns CDR1 GTSNPN and CDR2 SVGIG (reference sequence). V lost 4 bases and J 0 bases, leaving 7 bases between the germline ends. CDR3 length: 13 residues. CDR3 in amino acids: CAWNRASYNEQFF. The CDR3 coding sequence is TGTGCCTGGAACCGGGCCTCCTACAATGAGCAGTTCTTC.

This clonotype has more than one count but fewer than ten. This chain joins TRBV21-1 and TRBJ2-1. TRBV21-1 is assigned pseudogene status. The CDR3 extends over 15 amino acids. The CDR3 spells CASSKDWSSYNEQFF. The CDR3 nucleotides are TGTGCCAGCAGCAAAGACTGGAGCTCCTACAATGAGCAGTTCTTC.

The chain has TRBV4-1 and TRBJ2-1; 14 bases are a match to TRBD2. Germline CDR1 and CDR2: MGHRA and YSYEKL. Trimming at V came to 1 base and at J to 5 bases, leaving 4 bases not matched to a gene. The CDR3 is 17 amino acids. CDR3 loop: CASSQGLAGGLDNEQFF. As DNA, the CDR3 is TGCGCCAGCAGCCAAGGACTAGCGGGAGGGCTTGACAATGAGCAGTTCTTC.

The sample holds many counts of this clonotype. V is TRBV4-1 and J is TRBJ2-2; D is perhaps TRBD2 (6 bases). V gave up 0 bases and J gave up 5 bases, with 7 bases separating them. CDR3 size: 14 residues. The germline V gene has CDR1 MGHRA and CDR2 YSYEKL. CDR3: CASSQDGGTGELFF. CDR3 DNA sequence: TGCGCCAGCAGCCAAGACGGGGGAACCGGGGAGCTGTTTTTT.